This T cell receptor (beta chain) was obtained from a study of blood T cell repertoires in COVID-19. Study-level background: T cells, B-cell-depleted T cells, or PBMCs provided the cDNA or gDNA that served as material.

Enrolled through a virtual design, the participants were between 18 and 89 years of age and came from around 25 US areas. Among Cohort 3 donors, those recovered had two negative PCRs, clearance, or symptom resolution. Clones were read by immunoSEQ multiplex PCR, and TCRdb kept only the in-frame ones, dropping some. Of 180,000 or so clones listed, approximately 82% are singletons. V gave up 7 bases and J gave up 5 bases, with 11 bases separating them. The CDR3 extends over 12 amino acids. This clonotype was sampled from a man between 50 and 59 years old who had recovered from COVID-19. Sequenced sample: PBMCs or T cells enriched from blood (not recorded which). The rearrangement uses TRBV12-3 or TRBV12-4 and TRBJ1-2, with D perhaps matching TRBD1 (6 bases). CDR3 DNA: TGTGCCAGCACCTTAGGGACATATGGCTACACCTTC. Translating gives CASTLGTYGYTF.